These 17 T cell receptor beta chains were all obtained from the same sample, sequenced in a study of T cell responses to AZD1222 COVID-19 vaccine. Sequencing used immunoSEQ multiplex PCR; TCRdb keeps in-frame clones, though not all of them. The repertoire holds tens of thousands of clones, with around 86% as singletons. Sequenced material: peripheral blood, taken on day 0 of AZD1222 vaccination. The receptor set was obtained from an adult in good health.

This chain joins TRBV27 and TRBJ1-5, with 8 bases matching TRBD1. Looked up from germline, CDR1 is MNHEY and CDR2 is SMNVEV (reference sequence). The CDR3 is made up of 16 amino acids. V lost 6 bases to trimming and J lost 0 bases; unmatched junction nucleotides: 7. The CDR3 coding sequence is TGTGCCAGCAGACCGGACAGGGCGGGTAGCAATCAGCCCCAGCATTTT. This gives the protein CASRPDRAGSNQPQHF.

The CDR3 spells CASSPSGGGNTIYF. For the CDR3, the DNA is TGTGCCAGCTCACCCTCCGGTGGTGGAAACACCATATATTTT. The rearrangement uses TRBV18 and TRBJ1-3; D gene ambiguous. Germline CDR1 KGHSH, CDR2 LQKENI. Trimming stripped 3 bases from V and 3 bases from J, with 9 bases between. The CDR3 has 14 amino acids. The whole variable domain, remainder taken from reference TRBV18 and TRBJ1-3, is NAGVMQNPRHLVRRRGQEARLRCSPMKGHSHVYWYRQLPEEGLKFMVYLQKENIIDESGMPKERFSAEFPKEGPSILRIQQVVRGDSAAYFCASSPSGGGNTIYFGEGSWLTVV.

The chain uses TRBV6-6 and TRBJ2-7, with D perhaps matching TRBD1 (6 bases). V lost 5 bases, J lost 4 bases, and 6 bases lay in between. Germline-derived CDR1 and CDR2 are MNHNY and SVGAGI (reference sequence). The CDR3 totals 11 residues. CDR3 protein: CASSRGYEQYF. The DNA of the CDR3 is TGTGCCAGCAGTAGGGGGTACGAGCAGTACTTC.

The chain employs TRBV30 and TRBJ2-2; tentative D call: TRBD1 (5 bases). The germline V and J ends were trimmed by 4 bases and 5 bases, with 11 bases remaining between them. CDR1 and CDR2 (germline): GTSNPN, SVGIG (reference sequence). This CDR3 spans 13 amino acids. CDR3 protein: CAWNRPGTGELFF. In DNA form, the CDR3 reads TGTGCCTGGAATCGCCCAGGGACCGGGGAGCTGTTTTTT.

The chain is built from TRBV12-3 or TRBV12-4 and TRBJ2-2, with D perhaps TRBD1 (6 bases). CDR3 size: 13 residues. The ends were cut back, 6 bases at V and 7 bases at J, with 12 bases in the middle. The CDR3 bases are TGTGCCAGCAGCAACAGGGCGGTCGGGGAGCTGTTTTTT. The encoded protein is CASSNRAVGELFF.

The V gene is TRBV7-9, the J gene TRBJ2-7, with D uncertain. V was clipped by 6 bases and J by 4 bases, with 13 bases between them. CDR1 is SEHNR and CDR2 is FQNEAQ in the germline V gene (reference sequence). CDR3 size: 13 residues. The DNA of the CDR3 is TGTGCCAGCAGTTACCGGTCTGTATACGAGCAGTACTTC. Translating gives CASSYRSVYEQYF.

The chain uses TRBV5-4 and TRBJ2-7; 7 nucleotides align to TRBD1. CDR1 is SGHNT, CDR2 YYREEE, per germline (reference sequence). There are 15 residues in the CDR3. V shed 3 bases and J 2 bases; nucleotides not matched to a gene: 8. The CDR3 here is CASSSSVDRAYEQYF. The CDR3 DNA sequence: TGTGCCAGCAGCTCGAGCGTTGACAGGGCCTACGAGCAGTACTTC.

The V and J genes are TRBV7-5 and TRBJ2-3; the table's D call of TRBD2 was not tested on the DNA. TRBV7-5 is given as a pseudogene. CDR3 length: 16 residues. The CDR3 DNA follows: TGTGTCAGAAGCTTACCGGGCCGGGAGGTCACAGATACGCAGTATTTT. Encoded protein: CVRSLPGREVTDTQYF.

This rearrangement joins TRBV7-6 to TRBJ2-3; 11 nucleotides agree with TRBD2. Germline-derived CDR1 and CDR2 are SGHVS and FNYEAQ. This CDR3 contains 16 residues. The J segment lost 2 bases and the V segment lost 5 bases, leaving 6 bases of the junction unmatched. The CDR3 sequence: CASSPGLAEPTDTQYF. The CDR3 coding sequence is TGTGCCAGCAGCCCGGGACTAGCGGAGCCCACAGATACGCAGTATTTT. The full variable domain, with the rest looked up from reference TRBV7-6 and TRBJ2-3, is GAGVSQSPRYKVTKRGQDVALRCDPISGHVSLYWYRQALGQGPEFLTYFNYEAQQDKSGLPNDRFSAERPEGSISTLTIQRTEQRDSAMYRCASSPGLAEPTDTQYFGPGTRLTVL.

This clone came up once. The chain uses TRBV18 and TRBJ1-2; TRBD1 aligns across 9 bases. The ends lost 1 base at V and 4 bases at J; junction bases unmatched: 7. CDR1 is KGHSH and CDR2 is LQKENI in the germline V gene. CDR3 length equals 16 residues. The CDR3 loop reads CASSPQISGQGYGYTF. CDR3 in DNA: TGTGCCAGCTCACCACAAATTTCGGGACAGGGCTATGGCTACACCTTC.

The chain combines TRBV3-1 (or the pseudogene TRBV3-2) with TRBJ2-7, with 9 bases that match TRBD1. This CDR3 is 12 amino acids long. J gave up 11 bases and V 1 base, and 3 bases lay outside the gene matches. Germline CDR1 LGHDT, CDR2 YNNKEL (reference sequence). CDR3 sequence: CASSQGTGEKYF. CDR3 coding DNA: TGTGCCAGCAGCCAAGGGACAGGGGAGAAGTACTTC.

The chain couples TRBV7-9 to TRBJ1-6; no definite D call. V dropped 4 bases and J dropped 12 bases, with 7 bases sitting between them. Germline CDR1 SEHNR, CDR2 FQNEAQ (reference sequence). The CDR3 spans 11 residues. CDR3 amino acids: CASSSLGPLHF. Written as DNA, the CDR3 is TGTGCCAGCAGCTCTCTAGGACCCCTCCACTTT. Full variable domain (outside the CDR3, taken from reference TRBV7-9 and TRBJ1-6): DTGVSQNPRHKITKRGQNVTFRCDPISEHNRLYWYRQTLGQGPEFLTYFQNEAQLEKSRLLSDRFSAERPKGSFSTLEIQRTEQGDSAMYLCASSSLGPLHFGNGTRLTVT.

CDR3 sequence reads: CASSLLVPMMAQYF. The CDR3 coding sequence is TGTGCCAGCAGCCTCCTCGTCCCGATGATGGCCCAGTACTTC. The chain employs TRBV21-1 and TRBJ2-5. TRBV21-1 is a pseudogene. This CDR3 region has 14 residues.

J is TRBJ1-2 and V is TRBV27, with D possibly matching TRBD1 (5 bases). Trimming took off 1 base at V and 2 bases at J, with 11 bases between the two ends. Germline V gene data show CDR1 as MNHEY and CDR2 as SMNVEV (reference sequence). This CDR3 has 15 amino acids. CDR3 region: CASSLWGGVNYGYTF. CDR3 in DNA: TGTGCCAGCAGTTTATGGGGGGGAGTCAACTATGGCTACACCTTC.

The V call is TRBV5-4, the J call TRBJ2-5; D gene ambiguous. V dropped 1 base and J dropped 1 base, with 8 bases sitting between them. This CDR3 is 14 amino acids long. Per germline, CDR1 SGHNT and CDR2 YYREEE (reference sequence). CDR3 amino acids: CASSLKTSQETQYF. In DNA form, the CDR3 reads TGTGCCAGCAGCTTGAAGACAAGCCAAGAGACCCAGTACTTC.

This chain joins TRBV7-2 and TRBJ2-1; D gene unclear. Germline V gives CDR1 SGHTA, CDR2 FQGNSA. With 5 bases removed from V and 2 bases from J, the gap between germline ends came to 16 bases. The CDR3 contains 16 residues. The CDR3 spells CASSPTVVSTYNEQFF. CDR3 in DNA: TGTGCCAGCAGCCCCACGGTGGTGTCGACCTACAATGAGCAGTTCTTC.

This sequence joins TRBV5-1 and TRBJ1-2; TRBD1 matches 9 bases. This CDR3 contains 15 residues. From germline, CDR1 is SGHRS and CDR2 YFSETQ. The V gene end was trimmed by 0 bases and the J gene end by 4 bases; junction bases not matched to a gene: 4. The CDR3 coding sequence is TGCGCCAGCAGCTTGGTGGGACAGGGTGCCTATGGCTACACCTTC. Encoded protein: CASSLVGQGAYGYTF.